The 13 T cell receptor beta chains reported below all come from one sample, sequenced in a study of immune evolution from preneoplasia to lung adenocarcinoma. This table comes from immunoSEQ multiplex PCR, and its TCRdb copy is limited to in-frame clones, with some not included. The profile shows some 9,200 clones, approximately 79% of them singletons. Sequencing was performed on FFPE lung adenocarcinoma in situ tissue. These receptors all stem from a person older than 75 with lung adenocarcinoma.

The J gene is TRBJ2-1, the V gene TRBV29-1; D uncertain. The CDR3 is 11 amino acids. Trimming shortened V by 4 bases and J by 1 base, and 2 bases separated the two germline ends. Germline V gene sequence: CDR1 SQVTM, CDR2 ANQGSEA. CDR3 coding DNA: TGCAGCGTTGGGTCCTACAATGAGCAGTTCTTC. Its protein is CSVGSYNEQFF.

V and J are TRBV18 and TRBJ2-1; D is perhaps TRBD1 (6 bases). V lost 6 bases and J 8 bases, leaving 11 bases between the germline ends. The germline CDR1 and CDR2 sequences are KGHSH and LQKENI. There are 12 residues in the CDR3. CDR3 in amino acids: CASSPNRDEQFF. CDR3 bases: TGTGCCAGCTCCCCCAACAGGGATGAGCAGTTCTTC.

This clone has just one count. The gene calls are TRBV28 and TRBJ2-7, with 8 bases matching TRBD1. The V gene's germline CDR1 is MDHEN and CDR2 SYDVKM. The J segment lost 0 bases and the V segment lost 5 bases, leaving 9 bases of the junction unmatched. The CDR3 loop spans 16 amino acids. This CDR3 is CASSPQDRASSYEQYF. The DNA of the CDR3 is TGTGCCAGCAGTCCCCAGGACAGGGCGAGCTCCTACGAGCAGTACTTC. Variable domain in full (rest from reference TRBV28 and TRBJ2-7): DVKVTQSSRYLVKRTGEKVFLECVQDMDHENMFWYRQDPGLGLRLIYFSYDVKMKEKGDIPEGYSVSREKKERFSLILESASTNQTSMYLCASSPQDRASSYEQYFGPGTRLTVT.

CDR3 DNA: TGTGCCACCCTTCGGACGGTAGCTAACTATGGCTACACCTTC. Its translation is CATLRTVANYGYTF. The chain is built from TRBV19 and TRBJ1-2; unclear D gene. Germline lookup yields CDR1 LNHDA and CDR2 SQIVND (reference sequence). V was trimmed by 10 bases and J by 0 bases, leaving 15 bases between them. This CDR3 is built from 14 residues.

The J gene is TRBJ2-7, the V gene TRBV4-2, with 10 bases aligning to TRBD2. From germline, CDR1 is LGHNA and CDR2 YNFKEQ. CDR3 length: 16 amino acids. The V segment lost 4 bases and the J segment 2 bases; nucleotides outside the gene matches: 8. The CDR3 nucleotides are TGTGCCAGCAGCCCTCAGACCGGGACTAGCGCCTACGAGCAGTACTTC. It codes for CASSPQTGTSAYEQYF.

The genes are TRBV6-4 and TRBJ2-1, with 9 nucleotides matching TRBD2. V lost 5 bases, J lost 9 bases, and 11 bases stayed unmatched. The CDR3 covers 15 residues. Germline values: CDR1 MRHNA, CDR2 SNTAGT. The CDR3 DNA reads TGTGCCAGCAGTATTCAGCGGGGGGCCGTCAGTGAGCAGTTCTTC. This translates into CASSIQRGAVSEQFF.

The chain employs TRBV11-2 and TRBJ2-3; D tentatively reads TRBD1 or TRBD2 (5 bases each). The germline gives CDR1 SGHAT, CDR2 FQNNGV. The CDR3 sequence is 18 residues long. V was trimmed by 3 bases and J by 2 bases, leaving 21 bases between them. The CDR3 spells CASSLGDRVYKPTDTQYF. Written as DNA, the CDR3 is TGTGCCAGCAGCTTGGGGGATAGGGTTTACAAGCCCACAGATACGCAGTATTTT.

V is TRBV16 and J is TRBJ1-1; D is perhaps TRBD1 (5 bases). The CDR3 spans 15 residues. The V end lost 4 bases, the J end lost 4 bases, and 16 bases lay between the germline ends. Germline CDR1 is KGHSY and CDR2 is FQNENV. The CDR3 nucleotides read TGTGCCAGCAGCCTACTGCAGGGTTCGGCCACTGAAGCTTTCTTT. Its protein is CASSLLQGSATEAFF.

This chain joins TRBV9 and TRBJ1-3, with 7 bases identical to TRBD1. Losses at the gene ends were 4 bases for V and 4 bases for J; bases not matched to a gene: 8. The CDR3 spans 15 residues. In germline, CDR1 is SGDLS, CDR2 YYNGEE. CDR3 protein: CASSTEGARGNTIYF. The DNA of the CDR3 is TGTGCCAGCAGCACCGAGGGGGCCCGGGGAAACACCATATATTTT.

The chain is built from TRBV7-9 and TRBJ2-4; 7 nucleotides line up with TRBD1. J gave up 3 bases and V 2 bases, and 4 bases lay outside the gene matches. The germline gives CDR1 SEHNR, CDR2 FQNEAQ (reference sequence). The CDR3 sequence is 15 residues long. The CDR3 coding sequence is TGTGCCAGCAGCTTAACGACAGGGTTCAAAAACATTCAGTACTTC. This gives the protein CASSLTTGFKNIQYF.

This chain joins TRBV27 and TRBJ1-3; the D is unclear. There are 14 residues in the CDR3. The germline V gene has CDR1 MNHEY and CDR2 SMNVEV (reference sequence). V shed 3 bases and J shed 0 bases, with 6 bases lying between them. For the CDR3, the DNA is TGTGCCAGCAGTTTGTCTTACTCTGGAAACACCATATATTTT. Residues: CASSLSYSGNTIYF.

The chain employs TRBV29-1 and TRBJ1-2; D remains unclear. The CDR3 runs to 15 residues. V lost 0 bases and J 5 bases, leaving 16 bases between the germline ends. Germline lookup yields CDR1 SQVTM and CDR2 ANQGSEA. CDR3 protein: CSVEDHDPAGYGYTF. CDR3 nucleotide sequence: TGCAGCGTTGAAGATCACGACCCCGCGGGGTATGGCTACACCTTC.

The J gene is TRBJ2-1, the V gene TRBV2, with 11 bases matching TRBD2. Germline V gene data show CDR1 as SNHLY and CDR2 as FYNNEI. CDR3 length: 19 residues. With V trimmed by 4 bases and J by 0 bases, 11 bases remained unmatched. This chain's CDR3 is CASSGYTSGGQSSYNEQFF. The CDR3 DNA reads as TGTGCCAGCAGTGGCTATACTAGCGGGGGTCAGAGCTCCTACAATGAGCAGTTCTTC. Based on the CDR3 plus reference TRBV2 and TRBJ2-1, the full variable domain is EPEVTQTPSHQVTQMGQEVILRCVPISNHLYFYWYRQILGQKVEFLVSFYNNEISEKSEIFDDQFSVERPDGSNFTLKIRSTKLEDSAMYFCASSGYTSGGQSSYNEQFFGPGTRLTVL.